The rows below give T cell receptor beta chains drawn from one sample of a study of shared clonotypes between healthy human individuals. Profiling relied on immunoSEQ multiplex PCR, and the TCRdb table lists in-frame clones only, not all of them. The sample shows 2 million to 2.5 million clones, roughly 92% of them seen only once. Sequencing input: naive CD4+ T cells from PBMCs. The receptors shown here come from a man aged 18 to 30 in good health. Some clones in this sample may be carry-over from other donors' samples. Both conserved end residues are part of each CDR3. The D gene is left open where the match is weak.

v_gene: TRBV5-1
j_gene: TRBJ1-3
d_gene: TRBD1
CDR3aa: CASSLDPVDRVPGNTIYF

v_gene: TRBV20-1
j_gene: TRBJ2-3
d_gene: NA
CDR3aa: CSAGPRDTQYF

v_gene: TRBV5-5
j_gene: TRBJ1-1
d_gene: NA
CDR3aa: CASSLAGDTEAFF

v_gene: TRBV7-9
j_gene: TRBJ1-6
d_gene: TRBD1
CDR3aa: CASSPWTGSSYNSPLHF

v_gene: TRBV6-5
j_gene: TRBJ2-5
d_gene: TRBD2
CDR3aa: CASSRLAGPGGAQYF

v_gene: TRBV5-1
j_gene: TRBJ2-5
d_gene: NA
CDR3aa: CASSYGTAEETQYF

v_gene: TRBV15
j_gene: TRBJ2-7
d_gene: NA
CDR3aa: CATSRDRQDYEQYF

v_gene: TRBV19
j_gene: TRBJ1-2
d_gene: NA
CDR3aa: CASSITDSVYGYTF

v_gene: TRBV6-6
j_gene: TRBJ1-3
d_gene: NA
CDR3aa: CASSYAGELFGNTIYF

v_gene: TRBV11-2
j_gene: TRBJ2-7
d_gene: NA
CDR3aa: CASSLDTGSSEQYF

v_gene: TRBV5-4
j_gene: TRBJ1-1
d_gene: NA
CDR3aa: CASSLDVLGTEAFF

v_gene: TRBV6-1
j_gene: TRBJ1-5
d_gene: TRBD1
CDR3aa: CASSGKPDRVKQPQHF

v_gene: TRBV5-4
j_gene: TRBJ2-3
d_gene: NA
CDR3aa: CASSRDSGPADTQYF

v_gene: TRBV5-5
j_gene: TRBJ2-1
d_gene: NA
CDR3aa: CASSQRGSAYNEQFF

v_gene: TRBV11-2
j_gene: TRBJ2-6
d_gene: NA
CDR3aa: CASSPLSRGPSGANVLTF

v_gene: TRBV28
j_gene: TRBJ1-4
d_gene: NA
CDR3aa: CAIQSGATNEKLFF

v_gene: TRBV19
j_gene: TRBJ2-5
d_gene: TRBD2
CDR3aa: CASSQSGRAAETQYF

v_gene: TRBV29-1
j_gene: TRBJ2-4
d_gene: TRBD1
CDR3aa: CSAGLGGQGVAKNIQYF

v_gene: TRBV19
j_gene: TRBJ1-5
d_gene: TRBD1
CDR3aa: CASSILTGTGDQPQHF

v_gene: TRBV5-1
j_gene: TRBJ1-2
d_gene: NA
CDR3aa: CASSEASYGYTF

v_gene: TRBV28
j_gene: TRBJ1-1
d_gene: TRBD1
CDR3aa: CASSFLNHRGRTEAFF

v_gene: TRBV10-3
j_gene: TRBJ2-7
d_gene: TRBD2
CDR3aa: CAIRGTSGRGEQYF

v_gene: TRBV7-8
j_gene: TRBJ2-1
d_gene: TRBD2
CDR3aa: CASSSRGLAGLYRFF

v_gene: TRBV28
j_gene: TRBJ1-2
d_gene: NA
CDR3aa: CASSLPFSNYGYTF

v_gene: TRBV5-1
j_gene: TRBJ1-3
d_gene: NA
CDR3aa: CASSLGQGIGNTIYF

v_gene: TRBV18
j_gene: TRBJ2-1
d_gene: TRBD1
CDR3aa: CASSSRDSNNEQFF

v_gene: TRBV6-1
j_gene: TRBJ2-2
d_gene: NA
CDR3aa: CASSEWVRGELFF

v_gene: TRBV4-2
j_gene: TRBJ1-3
d_gene: NA
CDR3aa: CASSEPGHAGNTIYF

v_gene: TRBV7-9
j_gene: TRBJ2-1
d_gene: TRBD1
CDR3aa: CASSRPGQGANEQFF

v_gene: TRBV10-3
j_gene: TRBJ2-5
d_gene: TRBD2
CDR3aa: CASRGGQETQYF

v_gene: TRBV19
j_gene: TRBJ1-1
d_gene: NA
CDR3aa: CASSMWVGARDTEAFF

v_gene: TRBV4-2
j_gene: TRBJ2-1
d_gene: NA
CDR3aa: CASSGLGPETNNEQFF

v_gene: TRBV9
j_gene: TRBJ2-3
d_gene: NA
CDR3aa: CASSVGGSANTDTQYF

v_gene: TRBV7-3
j_gene: TRBJ2-1
d_gene: TRBD2
CDR3aa: CASSLRLAGEYEQFF

v_gene: TRBV12-5
j_gene: TRBJ2-1
d_gene: TRBD2
CDR3aa: CASRTSGTNEQFF

v_gene: TRBV5-1
j_gene: TRBJ2-6
d_gene: NA
CDR3aa: CASSRTPSGANVLTF

v_gene: TRBV25-1
j_gene: TRBJ2-7
d_gene: TRBD2
CDR3aa: CASSARTSGRARYEQYF

v_gene: TRBV18
j_gene: TRBJ1-3
d_gene: NA
CDR3aa: CASSPTGVGNTIYF